This T cell receptor (beta chain) was profiled in a study of T cells in Graves' hyperthyroidism and ophthalmopathy. Study-level background: Peripheral blood was acquired at first diagnosis, ahead of any therapy whatsoever.

A note on this clonotype: The antigen remains unidentified. This may be a read error, as it is one base from a much larger clone.

CDR1 and CDR2 (germline): SEHNR, FQNEAQ (reference sequence). The CDR3 runs to 14 residues. An absence of ophthalmopathy progression within 18 months meant stable Graves' hyperthyroidism. Any patient presenting with uncontrolled infection, other autoimmune disease, pregnancy or lactation was left out. What was amplified from RNA transcripts were TCR beta CDR3 regions. A first-round RT-PCR of the TCR CDR3 used the HTBI primer set. Via MiXCR, TCRdb re-called the multiplex PCR reads, giving one row per CDR3 protein. Among around 700,000 distinct CDR3 sequences listed, roughly 32% were seen once. General study points: Before onset, by a median of around 6.4 months, the model predicted ophthalmopathy.

Sequencing input: blood. The clonotype originates from a woman aged 35 to 49 with Graves' hyperthyroidism. V and J are TRBV7-9 and TRBJ1-2, with D perhaps TRBD1 (5 bases). The CDR3 coding sequence is TGTGCCAGCAGCTTGGACTCCAGGGAGTACGGCTGCACCTTC. Its protein product is CASSLDSREYGCTF.